This T cell receptor (beta chain) was obtained from a study of blood T cell repertoires in COVID-19. Study-level background: Acute-phase and convalescent COVID-19 samples originated in the United States, Italy and Spain. The analysed material was cDNA or gDNA that came from T cells, B-cell-depleted T cells, or PBMCs.

As processed by the authors: Estimation of nucleated cell counts relied on the amplification of reference gene primers. Sequenced by immunoSEQ multiplex PCR; TCRdb stores in-frame clones only, minus some. V, J and clone size derive from that table, while D and trimming were established from the DNA sequence. This table has around 56,000 clones, around 77% appearing once. The CDR3 loop spans 15 amino acids. Germline assignment: CDR1 SGHAT and CDR2 FQDESV (reference sequence). Deletions cut 4 bases from V and 7 bases from J, with 17 bases between. The V and J genes are TRBV11-1 and TRBJ2-1, with a weak D call TRBD1 (6 bases). This receptor was obtained from a man between 60 and 70 years old with acute or convalescent COVID-19. Sequencing was performed on peripheral blood. CDR3 DNA sequence: TGTGCCAGCAGCTCATCCAGGGGCGCGGAAAATGAGCAGTTCTTC. Translation gives CASSSSRGAENEQFF.